Each of the 21 T cell receptor beta chains below was sequenced from the same sample in a study of T cell responses to AZD1222 COVID-19 vaccine. Libraries were prepared by immunoSEQ multiplex PCR; TCRdb keeps only in-frame clonotypes and omits some of them. The sample carries about 130,000 clones, approximately 93% recorded once. The sequencing used peripheral blood, collected on day 0 of AZD1222 vaccination. Receptors originate from an adult in good health.

The rearrangement uses TRBV5-1 and TRBJ2-5; 8 nucleotides align to TRBD2. Looked up from germline, CDR1 is SGHRS and CDR2 is YFSETQ. The CDR3 loop spans 16 amino acids. The V and J ends lost 4 bases and 5 bases, in that order; junction bases with no gene match: 13. Here the CDR3 reads CASSPRTSRVVETQYF. As DNA, the CDR3 is TGCGCCAGCAGCCCGAGGACTAGCAGGGTGGTGGAGACCCAGTACTTC.

Worth noting for this clone: This sample includes further DNA sequences coding for the same CDR3. The chain joins TRBV5-1 to TRBJ1-1; D uncertain. Germline V gene data show CDR1 as SGHRS and CDR2 as YFSETQ. The V and J ends lost 0 bases and 2 bases respectively, with 5 bases between them. CDR3 size: 13 residues. DNA for the CDR3: TGCGCCAGCAGCTTGGACAGAAACACTGAAGCTTTCTTT. As protein: CASSLDRNTEAFF.

This chain joins TRBV6-5 and TRBJ1-3; D possibly corresponds to TRBD1 (5 bases). The CDR3 runs to 15 residues. Per germline, CDR1 MNHEY and CDR2 SVGAGI. V shed 7 bases and J shed 0 bases, with 13 bases lying between them. In DNA, the CDR3 is TGTGCCAGCACCCCGACAGCCGACTCTGGAAACACCATATATTTT. As protein: CASTPTADSGNTIYF.

The chain employs TRBV5-5 and TRBJ1-1; D unclear. Between the trimmed V and J ends, which lost 3 bases and 2 bases, there was a span of 5 bases. The CDR3 sequence is 12 residues long. CDR1 and CDR2 (germline): SGHKS, YYEKEE (reference sequence). DNA for the CDR3: TGTGCCAGCAGCTCCGTTAACACTGAAGCTTTCTTT. It codes for CASSSVNTEAFF. The whole variable domain, remainder taken from reference TRBV5-5 and TRBJ1-1, is DAGVTQSPTHLIKTRGQQVTLRCSPISGHKSVSWYQQVLGQGPQFIFQYYEKEERGRGNFPDRFSARQFPNYSSELNVNALLLGDSALYLCASSSVNTEAFFGQGTRLTVV.

This clone was seen once. V usage is TRBV27 and J usage is TRBJ2-2; D remains unclear. The V gene lost 1 base and the J gene lost 6 bases, with 6 bases spanning the gap. The length of the CDR3 is 13 residues. Germline CDR1 is MNHEY and CDR2 is SMNVEV (reference sequence). CDR3 in DNA: TGTGCCAGCAGTTTATTTGGGGCCGGGGAGCTGTTTTTT. It is translated as CASSLFGAGELFF.

The chain carries TRBV7-2 and TRBJ1-3; no clear D gene. This CDR3 region has 15 residues. V was clipped by 5 bases and J by 4 bases, with 15 bases between them. From germline, CDR1 is SGHTA and CDR2 FQGNSA. The CDR3 sequence: CASSPQSTRGNTIYF. The DNA for the CDR3 is TGTGCCAGCAGCCCACAAAGCACTCGGGGAAACACCATATATTTT.

This clone was recorded once. The rearrangement joins TRBV7-2 to TRBJ2-7; 7 bases fit TRBD2. Germline assignment: CDR1 SGHTA and CDR2 FQGNSA. With 2 bases clipped from V and 2 bases from J, the junction kept 6 bases outside the gene matches. This CDR3 is 15 amino acids long. CDR3 in amino acids: CASSLLASGPYEQYF. DNA of the CDR3: TGTGCCAGCAGCTTACTGGCTAGCGGACCCTACGAGCAGTACTTC.

The chain has TRBV7-6 and TRBJ2-1; D gene uncertain. Germline V CDR1 and CDR2: SGHVS, FNYEAQ. CDR3 length equals 15 residues. Trimming pared 1 base from V and 0 bases from J, leaving 7 bases between. CDR3 loop: CASSLGRTSYNEQFF. As DNA, the CDR3 is TGTGCCAGCAGCTTAGGGCGGACCTCCTACAATGAGCAGTTCTTC.

V gene TRBV28 combines with J gene TRBJ2-5; D call uncertain. Germline V gene data show CDR1 as MDHEN and CDR2 as SYDVKM. Trimming left V 6 bases short and J 2 bases short, with 4 bases between. There are 11 residues in the CDR3. CDR3 protein: CASRYQETQYF. The CDR3 DNA sequence: TGTGCCAGCAGGTATCAAGAGACCCAGTACTTC. The whole variable domain, filled in from reference TRBV28 and TRBJ2-5, reads DVKVTQSSRYLVKRTGEKVFLECVQDMDHENMFWYRQDPGLGLRLIYFSYDVKMKEKGDIPEGYSVSREKKERFSLILESASTNQTSMYLCASRYQETQYFGPGTRLLVL.

The count of this clone is one. V and J are TRBV4-1 and TRBJ2-1; the match to TRBD2 covers 8 bases. The CDR3 extends over 17 amino acids. After removal of 1 base from V and 4 bases from J, the junction contained 9 bases not matched to a gene. Looked up from germline, CDR1 is MGHRA and CDR2 is YSYEKL. The CDR3 DNA sequence: TGCGCCAGCAGCCAAGGCCAGACGGGAGGGCGGTACAATGAGCAGTTCTTC. Its translation is CASSQGQTGGRYNEQFF.

J is TRBJ2-1 and V is TRBV5-4; TRBD2 matches 13 bases. V trimming: 4 bases; J trimming: 7 bases; junction bases outside the gene matches: 5. CDR1 and CDR2 (germline): SGHNT, YYREEE (reference sequence). This CDR3 spans 15 amino acids. CDR3 amino acids: CASSRGTSGNNEQFF. The CDR3 bases are TGTGCCAGCAGCCGAGGGACTAGCGGGAATAATGAGCAGTTCTTC. The full variable domain, with the rest looked up from reference TRBV5-4 and TRBJ2-1, is ETGVTQSPTHLIKTRGQQVTLRCSSQSGHNTVSWYQQALGQGPQFIFQYYREEENGRGNFPPRFSGLQFPNYSSELNVNALELDDSALYLCASSRGTSGNNEQFFGPGTRLTVL.

The genes are TRBV10-1 and TRBJ2-5; 7 bases match TRBD2. CDR1 and CDR2 (germline): WNHNN, SYGVQD (reference sequence). This CDR3 has 15 residues. Trimming at V came to 0 bases and at J to 7 bases, leaving 8 bases not matched to a gene. The CDR3 bases are TGCGCCAGCAGTGAGTCCCCCCGGTCGGGGGGGACCCAGTACTTC. It encodes CASSESPRSGGTQYF.

The chain recombines TRBV24-1 with TRBJ2-2; D gene uncertain. This CDR3 is built from 13 residues. V was pared by 4 bases and J by 5 bases, with 7 bases between. Looked up from germline, CDR1 is KGHDR and CDR2 is SFDVKD. CDR3 nucleotide sequence: TGTGCCACCAGTGACCGAAGTACCGGGGAGCTGTTTTTT. This translates into CATSDRSTGELFF.

The J gene is TRBJ2-7, the V gene TRBV7-9; TRBD2 aligns across 11 bases. The CDR3 spans 15 residues. With V trimmed by 1 base and J by 4 bases, 3 bases remained unmatched. The germline V gene has CDR1 SEHNR and CDR2 FQNEAQ (reference sequence). CDR3 DNA: TGTGCCAGCAGCTTAGTGACTAGCGGGAAGTACGAGCAGTACTTC. Its protein product is CASSLVTSGKYEQYF.

The chain links TRBV5-6 to TRBJ1-5, with TRBD1 identical over 8 bases. The CDR3 sequence is 15 residues long. Trimming at V came to 0 bases and at J to 6 bases, leaving 5 bases not matched to a gene. Germline CDR1 reads SGHDT; CDR2 reads YYEEEE. CDR3 protein: CASSLAQGARQPQHF. The CDR3 DNA is TGTGCCAGCAGCTTGGCCCAGGGGGCGCGTCAGCCCCAGCATTTT.

The J gene is TRBJ1-1, the V gene TRBV18; 8 nucleotides line up with TRBD1. The CDR3 sequence is 16 residues long. Germline lookup yields CDR1 KGHSH and CDR2 LQKENI. The V segment lost 5 bases and the J segment 1 base; nucleotides outside the gene matches: 9. CDR3 sequence (DNA): TGTGCCAGCTCATTAGTCTCCGGGACAGGGAACACTGAAGCTTTCTTT. As protein: CASSLVSGTGNTEAFF.

The rearrangement uses TRBV6-6 and TRBJ1-3; 10 bases match TRBD1. Germline CDR1 and CDR2: MNHNY and SVGAGI (reference sequence). The CDR3 extends over 18 amino acids. The V segment lost 6 bases and the J segment 4 bases; nucleotides outside the gene matches: 15. CDR3 amino acids: CASSRYGGTGASGNTIYF. CDR3 nucleotide sequence: TGTGCCAGCAGCCGATATGGGGGGACAGGGGCGAGCGGAAACACCATATATTTT.

This rearrangement joins TRBV19 to TRBJ1-5, with D tentatively TRBD1 (6 bases). Trimming removed 3 bases at V and 4 bases at J, with 19 bases between. Germline-derived CDR1 and CDR2 are LNHDA and SQIVND (reference sequence). The CDR3 is 17 amino acids. The CDR3 loop reads CASSMAHKGTINQPQHF. CDR3 nucleotide sequence: TGTGCCAGTAGTATGGCCCACAAGGGGACAATTAATCAGCCCCAGCATTTT.

Worth noting for this clone: Other DNA sequences within the sample encode an identical CDR3. The chain's CDR3 is CASSAQGSGNTIYF. In nucleotides, the CDR3 is TGTGCCAGCAGCGCTCAGGGTTCTGGAAACACCATATATTTT. The chain employs TRBV9 and TRBJ1-3; perhaps TRBD1 as D (5 bases). Looked up from germline, CDR1 is SGDLS and CDR2 is YYNGEE. This CDR3 comprises 14 residues. Deletions cut 3 bases from V and 1 base from J, with 8 bases between.

The rearrangement uses TRBV5-8 and TRBJ1-5; D remains ambiguous. CDR3 size: 13 residues. Trimming pared 0 bases from V and 10 bases from J, leaving 11 bases between. From germline, CDR1 is SGHTS and CDR2 YDEGEE. This CDR3 reads CASSLGPERPQHF. CDR3 in DNA: TGTGCCAGCAGCTTGGGCCCCGAGCGACCCCAGCATTTT.

This chain joins TRBV19 and TRBJ2-6, with D possibly matching TRBD2 (6 bases). CDR1 is LNHDA and CDR2 is SQIVND in the germline V gene (reference sequence). The CDR3 covers 15 residues. V gave up 8 bases and J gave up 0 bases, with 11 bases separating them. The CDR3 nucleotides are TGTGCCAGTCGGGACGGGAGCTCTGGGGCCAACGTCCTGACTTTC. It specifies CASRDGSSGANVLTF.